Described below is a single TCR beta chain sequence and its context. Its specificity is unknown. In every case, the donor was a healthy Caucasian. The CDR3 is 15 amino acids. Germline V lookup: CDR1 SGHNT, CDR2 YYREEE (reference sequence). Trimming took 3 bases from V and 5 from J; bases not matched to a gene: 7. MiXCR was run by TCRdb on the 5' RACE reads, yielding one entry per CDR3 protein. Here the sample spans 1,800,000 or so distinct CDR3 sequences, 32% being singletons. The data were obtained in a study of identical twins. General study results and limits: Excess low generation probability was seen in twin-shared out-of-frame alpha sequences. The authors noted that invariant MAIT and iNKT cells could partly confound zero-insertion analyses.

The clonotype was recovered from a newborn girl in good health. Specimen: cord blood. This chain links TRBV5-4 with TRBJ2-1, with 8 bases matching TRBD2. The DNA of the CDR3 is TGTGCCAGCAGCTCGGCCCGGACTAGCCACAATGAGCAGTTCTTC. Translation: CASSSARTSHNEQFF.